Sequencing of this T cell receptor (beta chain) was carried out in a study of identical twins. TCRdb reprocessed the 5' RACE reads with MiXCR, giving one entry per CDR3 protein. The table has 600,000 to 850,000 distinct CDR3 sequences, about 20% seen once; the top ten hold less than 15%. Germline V CDR1 and CDR2: ENHRY, SYGVKD. The CDR3 is made up of 15 amino acids. The trim removed 4 bases at V and 4 bases at J, leaving 9 bases unmatched. This sample also belongs to another study, concerning T cells expressing NK-cell markers.

The TCR originated in a woman aged 18 to 35 in good health. Sequencing was performed on PBMCs. The V and J genes are TRBV10-3 and TRBJ2-7; 8 bases are shared with TRBD1. This chain's CDR3 is CAISAPGQEYYEQYF. CDR3 bases: TGTGCCATCAGTGCCCCGGGACAGGAGTATTACGAGCAGTACTTC.